The 32 T cell receptor beta chains given below trace back to one sample, sequenced in a study of blood T cell repertoires in COVID-19. Only in-frame clones appear in the TCRdb table, and some are missing; sequencing was by immunoSEQ multiplex PCR. This table holds some 250,000 clones, around 81% found once. Sequenced sample: peripheral blood. The receptors come from a woman in her sixties or seventies with active or convalescent COVID-19.

This chain's CDR3 is CAISGGLAGITDTDTQYF. In DNA form, the CDR3 reads TGTGCCATCAGTGGCGGACTAGCGGGGATTACTGACACAGATACGCAGTATTTT. The chain employs TRBV10-3 and TRBJ2-3; TRBD2 matches at 12 bases. Germline-derived CDR1 and CDR2 are ENHRY and SYGVKD. The V gene end was trimmed by 4 bases and the J gene end by 2 bases; junction bases not matched to a gene: 10. The CDR3 extends over 18 amino acids.

The rearrangement joins TRBV2 to TRBJ2-5; 13 nucleotides match TRBD2. Germline CDR1 and CDR2: SNHLY and FYNNEI. The CDR3 spans 18 residues. The V segment lost 0 bases and the J segment 2 bases; nucleotides outside the gene matches: 6. The CDR3 DNA sequence: TGTGCCAGCAGTGAAGCGTCTACTAGCGGGGGGGGGCAAGAGACCCAGTACTTC. Its translation: CASSEASTSGGGQETQYF.

The V gene is TRBV10-3, the J gene TRBJ1-2; D might be TRBD1 (6 bases). V dropped 11 bases and J dropped 3 bases, with 19 bases sitting between them. The CDR3 length is 14 residues. Per germline, CDR1 ENHRY and CDR2 SYGVKD. The CDR3 DNA reads as TGTGCCGTCGCCCGCGGGGGGCGCGACTATGGCTACACCTTC. Translation: CAVARGGRDYGYTF.

J is TRBJ1-1 and V is TRBV3-1 (or the pseudogene TRBV3-2), with D perhaps TRBD1 (6 bases). Per the germline V gene, CDR1 is LGHDT and CDR2 is YNNKEL (reference sequence). This CDR3 has 17 amino acids. Deletions cut 1 base from V and 3 bases from J, with 18 bases between. CDR3 protein: CASSQGFGGPRDTEAFF. DNA for the CDR3: TGTGCCAGCAGCCAAGGATTCGGGGGGCCGAGGGACACTGAAGCTTTCTTT.

Note on this clone: Other DNA sequences in the sample encode the same CDR3. The chain is built from TRBV20-1 and TRBJ2-7; 8 bases are shared with TRBD1. Losses at the gene ends were 3 bases for V and 6 bases for J; bases not matched to a gene: 1. The CDR3 length is 11 residues. The V gene's germline CDR1 is DFQATT and CDR2 SNEGSKA (reference sequence). The CDR3 sequence: CSASDRGEQYF. The CDR3 region has the DNA TGCAGTGCTAGTGACAGGGGCGAGCAGTACTTC.

This chain uses TRBV4-1 with TRBJ2-7; 7 bases agree with TRBD2. Germline V gene data show CDR1 as MGHRA and CDR2 as YSYEKL. The CDR3 extends over 14 amino acids. V shed 5 bases, J shed 1 base, and the junction held 5 bases outside the gene matches. This CDR3 is CASSNIAGSYEQYF. The CDR3, as DNA: TGCGCCAGCAGCAATATAGCGGGTTCCTACGAGCAGTACTTC.

This chain links TRBV7-8 with TRBJ2-3; 10 positions match TRBD1. Germline CDR1 is SGHVS and CDR2 is FQNEAQ. The CDR3 spans 13 residues. After removal of 1 base from V and 8 bases from J, the junction contained 0 bases not matched to a gene. The CDR3 loop is CASSLGTGGTQYF. In nucleotides, the CDR3 is TGTGCCAGCAGCTTAGGGACAGGGGGTACGCAGTATTTT.

The gene calls are TRBV27 and TRBJ1-5; 8 bases line up with TRBD1. The CDR3 consists of 11 residues. Looked up from germline, CDR1 is MNHEY and CDR2 is SMNVEV (reference sequence). The trim removed 8 bases at V and 15 bases at J, leaving 9 bases unmatched. The CDR3 nucleotides read TGTGCCAGCCGGTCGGGACAGGTGGCGCATTTT. Its translation: CASRSGQVAHF.

The chain uses TRBV6-5 and TRBJ2-3, with TRBD1 matching 7 bases. This CDR3 is 13 amino acids long. With 8 bases clipped from V and 6 bases from J, the junction kept 8 bases outside the gene matches. CDR1 is MNHEY, CDR2 SVGAGI, per germline. The CDR3, as DNA: TGTGCCAGCGCCTATGACAGGGTCGATACGCAGTATTTT. This gives the protein CASAYDRVDTQYF.

The chain couples TRBV4-3 to TRBJ1-4, with 9 positions matching TRBD1. Germline loops: CDR1 LGHNA, CDR2 YSLEER. This CDR3 is 14 amino acids long. The junction had 5 bases not matched to a gene; V was cut back by 4 bases and J by 8 bases. DNA for the CDR3: TGCGCCAGCAGCCGGAGGACAGGGGTAGAAAAACTGTTTTTT. Residues: CASSRRTGVEKLFF.

The chain employs TRBV6-5 and TRBJ2-3; D is perhaps TRBD1 (5 bases). CDR3 length: 14 residues. With 2 bases removed from V and 3 bases from J, the gap between germline ends came to 9 bases. Germline CDR1 and CDR2: MNHEY and SVGAGI. Written as DNA, the CDR3 is TGTGCCAGCAGTTACGACCAGGGAACAGATACGCAGTATTTT. The encoded protein is CASSYDQGTDTQYF.

This clone was counted once. This chain joins TRBV19 and TRBJ1-2, with 7 bases fitting TRBD1. The CDR3 is 14 amino acids. V shed 6 bases, J shed 2 bases, and the junction held 6 bases outside the gene matches. Germline V gene data show CDR1 as LNHDA and CDR2 as SQIVND (reference sequence). The chain's CDR3 is CASRVPGGNYGYTF. In DNA form, the CDR3 reads TGTGCCAGTAGGGTCCCAGGGGGAAACTATGGCTACACCTTC.

The rearrangement uses TRBV2 and TRBJ1-6; 9 bases agree with TRBD1. The V gene end was trimmed by 6 bases and the J gene end by 0 bases; junction bases not matched to a gene: 3. Germline CDR1 and CDR2: SNHLY and FYNNEI. This CDR3 is built from 16 residues. The CDR3 is CASRGQGSSYNSPLHF. The CDR3 bases are TGTGCCAGCAGAGGACAGGGGAGCTCCTATAATTCACCCCTCCACTTT.

The CDR3: CASSLGRDTQYF. The CDR3 DNA reads TGTGCCAGCAGCTTGGGGAGAGATACGCAGTATTTT. V is TRBV7-9 and J is TRBJ2-3, with TRBD2 as a possible D gene (5 bases). The V end was cut by 3 bases, the J end by 5 bases, with 6 bases between. This CDR3 is built from 12 residues. Germline V gene data show CDR1 as SEHNR and CDR2 as FQNEAQ (reference sequence).

The chain uses TRBV19 and TRBJ2-5; the match to TRBD2 covers 11 bases. CDR3 length: 16 amino acids. Germline assignment: CDR1 LNHDA and CDR2 SQIVND (reference sequence). Unmatched junction bases numbered 10, after V lost 3 bases and J lost 7 bases. CDR3 amino acids: CASSMRGLAAARTQYF. CDR3 nucleotide sequence: TGTGCCAGTAGTATGAGGGGACTAGCGGCAGCTCGGACCCAGTACTTC.

The gene calls are TRBV6-4 and TRBJ1-2; a possible D gene is TRBD1 (5 bases). Germline V gene data show CDR1 as MRHNA and CDR2 as SNTAGT. The CDR3 consists of 15 residues. Trimming pared 0 bases from V and 7 bases from J, leaving 15 bases between. The DNA of the CDR3 is TGTGCCAGCAGTGACTCGATCGCAGGGATCTCTGGCTACACCTTC. Translating it yields CASSDSIAGISGYTF.

This clone has only a few counts. The chain carries TRBV30 and TRBJ2-2, with TRBD1 identical over 7 bases. CDR1 is GTSNPN and CDR2 is SVGIG in the germline V gene (reference sequence). This CDR3 spans 15 amino acids. V lost 8 bases and J lost 0; bases outside the gene matches: 9. In DNA form, the CDR3 reads TGTGCCGGAGCCCTAGGGGGCCCGAACACCGGGGAGCTGTTTTTT. Translated, it gives CAGALGGPNTGELFF.

The chain joins TRBV27 to TRBJ1-6; D is unresolved. The CDR3 spans 12 residues. Per the germline V gene, CDR1 is MNHEY and CDR2 is SMNVEV (reference sequence). Between the trimmed V and J ends, which lost 3 bases and 10 bases, there was a span of 7 bases. The CDR3 nucleotides are TGTGCCAGCAGTTTCCCTAGGTCACCCCTCCACTTT. This codes for CASSFPRSPLHF.

Regarding this clone: At one end, the junction sequence differs from germline, possibly due to a read error. The CDR3: CASSLDSSDTIYF. The DNA of the CDR3 is TGTGCCAGTAGTCTAGATTCATCGGACACCATATATTTT. The chain recombines TRBV19 with TRBJ1-3; the D is unclear. Germline CDR1 LNHDA, CDR2 SQIVND (reference sequence). The CDR3 is made up of 13 amino acids.

This clone was seen just once. The rearrangement links TRBV7-2 to TRBJ2-2; D is unresolved. Trimming took 0 bases from V and 2 from J, leaving 4 bases between them. The length of the CDR3 is 14 residues. Germline V gene sequence: CDR1 SGHTA, CDR2 FQGNSA. CDR3 sequence (DNA): TGTGCCAGCAGCTTAGCTATAAACACCGGGGAGCTGTTTTTT. Its protein product is CASSLAINTGELFF. The full variable domain, rest sourced from reference TRBV7-2 and TRBJ2-2, is GAGVSQSPSNKVTEKGKDVELRCDPISGHTALYWYRQSLGQGLEFLIYFQGNSAPDKSGLPSDRFSAERTGGSVSTLTIQRTQQEDSAVYLCASSLAINTGELFFGEGSRLTVL.

The gene calls are TRBV10-2 and TRBJ2-1; 11 bases match TRBD2. The CDR3 totals 16 residues. The junction had 4 bases not matched to a gene; V was cut back by 5 bases and J by 1 base. Germline lookup yields CDR1 WSHSY and CDR2 SAAADI. Here the CDR3 DNA reads TGCGCCAGCAGTCTAGCGGGGGGCTTTTCCTACAATGAGCAGTTCTTC. This gives the protein CASSLAGGFSYNEQFF.

The chain couples TRBV7-2 to TRBJ1-4; D gene ambiguous. The CDR3 is 15 residues long. Trimming took off 5 bases at V and 4 bases at J, with 14 bases between the two ends. CDR1 SGHTA and CDR2 FQGNSA come from the germline V gene. In DNA, the CDR3 is TGTGCCAGCAGCCCGCGCGGAGTCTTTAATGAAAAACTGTTTTTT. Its protein product is CASSPRGVFNEKLFF.

V usage is TRBV7-9 and J usage is TRBJ1-2; 7 bases match TRBD1. The CDR3 loop spans 14 amino acids. V trimming: 4 bases; J trimming: 8 bases; junction bases outside the gene matches: 10. Germline CDR1 is SEHNR and CDR2 is FQNEAQ (reference sequence). The CDR3 bases are TGTGCCAGCAGCTCCGGGAGACAGGGTCGAGGCTACACCTTC. This codes for CASSSGRQGRGYTF. Full variable domain (rest looked up from reference TRBV7-9 and TRBJ1-2): DTGVSQNPRHKITKRGQNVTFRCDPISEHNRLYWYRQTLGQGPEFLTYFQNEAQLEKSRLLSDRFSAERPKGSFSTLEIQRTEQGDSAMYLCASSSGRQGRGYTFGSGTRLTVV.

The chain employs TRBV15 and TRBJ2-7, with a weak D call TRBD2 (6 bases). The length of the CDR3 is 15 residues. Germline V gives CDR1 LNHNV, CDR2 YYDKDF (reference sequence). The ends were cut back, 1 base at V and 0 bases at J, with 10 bases in the middle. Here the CDR3 reads CATSRGRGPSYEQYF. The CDR3 DNA is TGTGCCACCAGCAGAGGGAGGGGTCCCTCCTACGAGCAGTACTTC.

The chain combines TRBV19 with TRBJ1-5; D might be TRBD1 (6 bases). The CDR3 runs to 16 residues. CDR1 is LNHDA, CDR2 SQIVND, per germline (reference sequence). Trimming left V 3 bases short and J 5 bases short, with 17 bases between. CDR3 in amino acids: CASSISVGTLYQPQHF. The CDR3 DNA is TGTGCCAGTAGTATTAGTGTAGGGACACTTTATCAGCCCCAGCATTTT.

In DNA form, the CDR3 reads TGTGCCAGCAGTGGGATGAGGGCCCAAGAGACCCAGTACTTC. Translation: CASSGMRAQETQYF. This chain uses TRBV2 with TRBJ2-5, with D tentatively TRBD2 (5 bases). The CDR3 has 14 amino acids. Trimming took 4 bases from V and 1 from J, leaving 10 bases between them. Germline assignment: CDR1 SNHLY and CDR2 FYNNEI. Looking up the rest from reference TRBV2 and TRBJ2-5 gives the full variable domain: EPEVTQTPSHQVTQMGQEVILRCVPISNHLYFYWYRQILGQKVEFLVSFYNNEISEKSEIFDDQFSVERPDGSNFTLKIRSTKLEDSAMYFCASSGMRAQETQYFGPGTRLLVL.

V gene TRBV10-3 combines with J gene TRBJ1-6, with 7 bases fitting TRBD1. The CDR3 totals 19 residues. Germline CDR1 reads ENHRY; CDR2 reads SYGVKD. The V gene end was trimmed by 3 bases and the J gene end by 3 bases; junction bases not matched to a gene: 14. The CDR3 nucleotides read TGTGCCATCAGTGACGGACCCTTAGGGGGCTTATTCTATAATTCACCCCTCCACTTT. It is translated as CAISDGPLGGLFYNSPLHF.

The chain's CDR3 is CASSQDSFYNEQFF. CDR3 sequence (DNA): TGTGCCAGCAGCCAGGACAGCTTTTACAATGAGCAGTTCTTC. J is TRBJ2-1 and V is TRBV11-3; TRBD1 is a possible D gene (6 bases). Germline assignment: CDR1 SGHNT and CDR2 YENEEA. The CDR3 has 14 residues. Trimming cost V 5 bases and J 4 bases, with 12 bases left between them.

V is TRBV14 and J is TRBJ2-1; the match to TRBD2 covers 9 bases. With 4 bases clipped from V and 4 bases from J, the junction kept 8 bases outside the gene matches. From germline, CDR1 is SGHDN and CDR2 FVKESK. CDR3 length equals 16 residues. For the CDR3, the DNA is TGTGCCAGCAGCCGACTCGGACTAGCGACTTACAATGAGCAGTTCTTC. It yields the protein CASSRLGLATYNEQFF. The whole variable domain, filled in from reference TRBV14 and TRBJ2-1, reads EAGVTQFPSHSVIEKGQTVTLRCDPISGHDNLYWYRRVMGKEIKFLLHFVKESKQDESGMPNNRFLAERTGGTYSTLKVQPAELEDSGVYFCASSRLGLATYNEQFFGPGTRLTVL.

The genes are TRBV4-1 and TRBJ2-7; 9 bases agree with TRBD2. This CDR3 is built from 14 residues. Germline V CDR1 and CDR2: MGHRA, YSYEKL. Losses at the gene ends were 0 bases for V and 7 bases for J; bases not matched to a gene: 4. The CDR3 loop reads CASSQEGSGGEQYF. CDR3 sequence (DNA): TGCGCCAGCAGCCAAGAGGGAAGCGGGGGGGAGCAGTACTTC.

V and J are TRBV5-1 and TRBJ2-3, with 9 bases lining up with TRBD2. The junction had 5 bases not matched to a gene; V was cut back by 2 bases and J by 1 base. The CDR3 has 16 residues. Germline V gives CDR1 SGHRS, CDR2 YFSETQ. The CDR3 region is CASSLLVAGGTDTQYF. The CDR3 DNA is TGCGCCAGCAGCTTACTAGTAGCGGGGGGCACAGATACGCAGTATTTT.

In its sample, this clone was seen a few times. V usage is TRBV27 and J usage is TRBJ1-1; 8 bases agree with TRBD1. Germline V gives CDR1 MNHEY, CDR2 SMNVEV (reference sequence). V was clipped by 5 bases and J by 5 bases; unmatched bases: 7. The CDR3 contains 14 residues. The CDR3 loop reads CASSRDRGGTEAFF. The CDR3 bases are TGTGCCAGCAGTCGCGACAGGGGTGGAACTGAAGCTTTCTTT.